A single sample is the source of the 3 T cell receptor beta chains below, sequenced in a study of T cell responses to AZD1222 COVID-19 vaccine. Generated by immunoSEQ multiplex PCR, the TCRdb table keeps only in-frame clones and is missing some. Among around 140,000 clones listed, under 95% were seen once. Sequencing was performed on peripheral blood, taken on day 0 of AZD1222 vaccination. The receptor source for this set is an adult in good health.

Only one count was recorded for this clone. The V and J genes are TRBV12-3 or TRBV12-4 and TRBJ1-6; D is possibly TRBD1 (5 bases). The V gene lost 7 bases and the J gene lost 9 bases, with 10 bases spanning the gap. The CDR3 is made up of 12 amino acids. Written as DNA, the CDR3 is TGTGCCAGCACAGGGTGGGTTTCACCCCTCCACTTT. Its protein product is CASTGWVSPLHF.

V usage is TRBV9 and J usage is TRBJ2-3; D is uncertain. The germline V and J ends were trimmed by 3 bases and 2 bases, with 7 bases remaining between them. This CDR3 has 13 amino acids. Germline-derived CDR1 and CDR2 are SGDLS and YYNGEE. The CDR3 bases are TGTGCCAGCAGCGCCTTTTACACAGATACGCAGTATTTT. Translating gives CASSAFYTDTQYF.

The chain has TRBV20-1 and TRBJ1-2, with D uncertain. The V and J ends lost 1 base and 3 bases respectively, with 3 bases between them. Germline CDR1 reads DFQATT; CDR2 reads SNEGSKA (reference sequence). The CDR3 covers 11 residues. As DNA, the CDR3 is TGCAGTGCTAGAGGTGACTATGGCTACACCTTC. Residues: CSARGDYGYTF.